This T cell receptor beta chain emerged from a study of cytomegalovirus exposure and HLA in healthy donors. Profiled with immunoSEQ multiplex PCR; TCRdb holds only in-frame clones, not every one. The sample shows about 73,000 clones, roughly 95% of them seen only once. Comments on this clone: Its antigen is not identified.

Overall study findings and caveats: Generally TCR sequences proved uncommon, though certain public TCRs appeared in numerous donors.

V shed 5 bases and J shed 7 bases, with 14 bases lying between them. The CDR3 extends over 14 amino acids. Per germline, CDR1 SGHTA and CDR2 FQGNSA. The origin of this receptor is a young man in good health and CMV-seronegative. Sequenced input: PBMCs. The chain carries TRBV7-2 and TRBJ1-4; no clear D gene. The CDR3 DNA reads TGTGCCAGCAGCGACCGACAAGAAGTTGAAAAACTGTTTTTT. This sequence encodes CASSDRQEVEKLFF.